Listed here are 16 T cell receptor beta chains from one sample, sequenced in a study of cytomegalovirus exposure and HLA in healthy donors. The PCR employed 60 Vbeta primers together with 13 Jbeta primers. The method was immunoSEQ multiplex PCR; TCRdb's version includes in-frame clones alone and lacks a portion of them. This sample carries approximately 210,000 clones, around 79% of them seen once, and the ten largest clones take roughly 1.5%. The sample taken for sequencing was PBMCs. The receptors were gathered from a woman in her forties or fifties in good health and CMV-seronegative.

The genes are TRBV10-3 and TRBJ1-1, with TRBD1 identical over 12 bases. Germline CDR1 ENHRY, CDR2 SYGVKD. The CDR3 has 16 amino acids. J gave up 4 bases and V 6 bases, and 9 bases lay outside the gene matches. Here the CDR3 reads CAIRTGTGGDGTEAFF. CDR3 bases: TGTGCCATCAGAACCGGGACAGGGGGCGATGGCACTGAAGCTTTCTTT.

The CDR3 is CASSFGQEANTEAFF. CDR3 nucleotide sequence: TGTGCCAGCAGCTTTGGACAGGAGGCGAACACTGAAGCTTTCTTT. The chain joins TRBV11-3 to TRBJ1-1; the match to TRBD1 covers 7 bases. The CDR3 length is 15 residues. Germline loops: CDR1 SGHNT, CDR2 YENEEA. V trimming: 3 bases; J trimming: 1 base; junction bases outside the gene matches: 5.

The chain recombines TRBV6-1 with TRBJ2-2; TRBD1 matches 8 bases. CDR1 is MNHNS and CDR2 is SASEGT in the germline V gene. CDR3 length equals 15 residues. V lost 5 bases and J lost 6; bases outside the gene matches: 8. The CDR3: CASSSLRGRAGELFF. Written as DNA, the CDR3 is TGTGCCAGCAGTTCCCTCAGGGGGCGCGCCGGGGAGCTGTTTTTT.

This chain uses TRBV7-2 with TRBJ2-7; 9 nucleotides line up with TRBD1. There are 14 residues in the CDR3. The trim removed 3 bases at V and 0 bases at J, leaving 0 bases unmatched. Germline CDR1 SGHTA, CDR2 FQGNSA. Written as DNA, the CDR3 is TGTGCCAGCAGCTTGGACAGGGGCTCCTACGAGCAGTACTTC. Its translation is CASSLDRGSYEQYF.

The chain links TRBV29-1 to TRBJ2-3; 9 nucleotides line up with TRBD2. V gave up 7 bases and J gave up 3 bases; unmatched junction bases: 8. This CDR3 has 14 amino acids. Germline CDR1 reads SQVTM; CDR2 reads ANQGSEA. As DNA, the CDR3 is TGCAGCGGCGACCTAGCGGGAAGAACAGATACGCAGTATTTT. Translated: CSGDLAGRTDTQYF.

The V call is TRBV9, the J call TRBJ1-6; D ambiguous. Germline V gene data show CDR1 as SGDLS and CDR2 as YYNGEE. This CDR3 comprises 16 residues. V lost 0 bases, J lost 11 bases, and 18 bases lay in between. Here the CDR3 reads CASSVAKRLGTAPLHF. CDR3 DNA sequence: TGTGCCAGCAGCGTAGCCAAGCGACTTGGAACTGCACCCCTCCACTTT.

The chain employs TRBV25-1 and TRBJ2-7; 10 nucleotides agree with TRBD2. V shed 4 bases and J 3 bases; nucleotides not matched to a gene: 6. The CDR3 spans 15 residues. Germline values: CDR1 MGHDK, CDR2 SYGVNS. The DNA of the CDR3 is TGTGCCAGCAGTGGGTTGGGGACTAGCGACTACGAGCAGTACTTC. Amino acid sequence: CASSGLGTSDYEQYF.

This chain's CDR3 is CASSPAPVTNEKLFF. The DNA of the CDR3 is TGTGCCAGCAGCCCCGCCCCAGTTACTAATGAAAAACTGTTTTTT. J is TRBJ1-4 and V is TRBV7-6; D is ambiguous. The germline CDR1 and CDR2 sequences are SGHVS and FNYEAQ. The V gene lost 5 bases and the J gene lost 2 bases, with 12 bases spanning the gap. The CDR3 contains 15 residues.

The table lists this clone with a count of one. This rearrangement joins TRBV28 to TRBJ2-1; the match to TRBD2 covers 10 bases. CDR1 is MDHEN and CDR2 is SYDVKM in the germline V gene. The CDR3 extends over 18 amino acids. The trim removed 3 bases at V and 7 bases at J, leaving 15 bases unmatched. CDR3 protein: CASSLLGEREGKSNEQFF. For the CDR3, the DNA is TGTGCCAGCAGTTTGCTAGGGGAGCGGGAGGGGAAGTCAAATGAGCAGTTCTTC.

The V gene is TRBV7-2, the J gene TRBJ2-7; 11 nucleotides line up with TRBD2. With V trimmed by 5 bases and J by 6 bases, 9 bases remained unmatched. The CDR3 spans 15 residues. Germline assignment: CDR1 SGHTA and CDR2 FQGNSA. The CDR3 loop reads CASSGGLAGGGEQYF. CDR3 coding DNA: TGTGCCAGCAGCGGCGGGCTAGCGGGAGGAGGCGAGCAGTACTTC.

V is TRBV28 and J is TRBJ1-5, with D uncertain. V lost 2 bases, J lost 6 bases, and 8 bases lay in between. Per germline, CDR1 MDHEN and CDR2 SYDVKM. This CDR3 contains 13 residues. The DNA of the CDR3 is TGTGCCAGCAGTTTAATTCCCTCTCAGCCCCAGCATTTT. It codes for CASSLIPSQPQHF.

This clone was recorded only once. The V and J genes are TRBV19 and TRBJ2-2; maybe TRBD2 (7 bases). Trimming left V 2 bases short and J 6 bases short, with 19 bases between. This CDR3 comprises 17 residues. Germline V lookup: CDR1 LNHDA, CDR2 SQIVND (reference sequence). CDR3 loop: CASSIRGGGIESGELFF. The CDR3 DNA reads TGTGCCAGTAGTATAAGGGGGGGCGGGATCGAATCCGGGGAGCTGTTTTTT.

This chain links TRBV4-3 with TRBJ2-1, with D perhaps TRBD1 (6 bases). The length of the CDR3 is 17 residues. Trimming left V 2 bases short and J 0 bases short, with 14 bases between. Germline values: CDR1 LGHNA, CDR2 YSLEER. The CDR3 protein is CASSQTWGLSSYNEQFF. DNA for the CDR3: TGCGCCAGCAGCCAAACGTGGGGGCTAAGCTCCTACAATGAGCAGTTCTTC.

This clone was observed once. Here the CDR3 DNA reads TGTGCCAGCTGGCCAGGGGCTGATACGCAGTATTTT. Translating it yields CASWPGADTQYF. J is TRBJ2-3 and V is TRBV28, with D tentatively TRBD1 (6 bases). The CDR3 is made up of 12 amino acids. Trimming took off 8 bases at V and 6 bases at J, with 12 bases between the two ends. Germline CDR1 MDHEN, CDR2 SYDVKM.

The gene calls are TRBV19 and TRBJ1-3; maybe TRBD1 (5 bases). The germline CDR1 and CDR2 sequences are LNHDA and SQIVND (reference sequence). The V and J ends lost 4 bases and 4 bases respectively, with 8 bases between them. The CDR3 extends over 13 amino acids. CDR3 DNA sequence: TGTGCCAGTAGTACAGGGTCAGGAAACACCATATATTTT. It specifies CASSTGSGNTIYF.

V usage is TRBV5-6 and J usage is TRBJ2-5, with 9 bases that match TRBD2. V lost 4 bases and J lost 4; bases outside the gene matches: 14. This CDR3 has 17 residues. Germline loops: CDR1 SGHDT, CDR2 YYEEEE. CDR3: CASSPPGVREGTETQYF. CDR3 DNA: TGTGCCAGCAGCCCGCCCGGGGTGCGGGAGGGGACAGAGACCCAGTACTTC.